This note documents a single TCR beta chain sequence. As yet, its antigen is unknown. V lost 5 bases, J lost 6 bases, and 11 bases lay in between. Germline loops: CDR1 MNHEY, CDR2 SMNVEV (reference sequence). This CDR3 comprises 13 residues. These data come from a study of shared clonotypes between healthy human individuals. On the study more broadly: The plates for each donor numbered three CD4 naive, three CD4 memory, two CD8 naive and one CD8 memory.

Overall study findings and caveats: Clonotypes not shared had lower generation probabilities than those common to all four donors. Represented diversity, genetic and exposure-history alike, was limited by few donors.

All the donors were Caucasian adults who lived in Nashville, Tennessee. Only in-frame clones appear in the TCRdb table, and some are missing; sequencing was by immunoSEQ multiplex PCR. The sample has a few hundred thousand clones, more than 75% seen once. The TCR was taken from a man younger than 35 in good health. The gene calls are TRBV27 and TRBJ1-5; D remains unclear. What was sequenced was memory CD8+ T cells sorted from blood. Subset given: CD45RO+ cells pooled with CCR7-negative TemRA cells. In DNA, the CDR3 is TGTGCCAGCAGTAAAACTAGTGGTCAGCCCCAGCATTTT. It encodes CASSKTSGQPQHF.